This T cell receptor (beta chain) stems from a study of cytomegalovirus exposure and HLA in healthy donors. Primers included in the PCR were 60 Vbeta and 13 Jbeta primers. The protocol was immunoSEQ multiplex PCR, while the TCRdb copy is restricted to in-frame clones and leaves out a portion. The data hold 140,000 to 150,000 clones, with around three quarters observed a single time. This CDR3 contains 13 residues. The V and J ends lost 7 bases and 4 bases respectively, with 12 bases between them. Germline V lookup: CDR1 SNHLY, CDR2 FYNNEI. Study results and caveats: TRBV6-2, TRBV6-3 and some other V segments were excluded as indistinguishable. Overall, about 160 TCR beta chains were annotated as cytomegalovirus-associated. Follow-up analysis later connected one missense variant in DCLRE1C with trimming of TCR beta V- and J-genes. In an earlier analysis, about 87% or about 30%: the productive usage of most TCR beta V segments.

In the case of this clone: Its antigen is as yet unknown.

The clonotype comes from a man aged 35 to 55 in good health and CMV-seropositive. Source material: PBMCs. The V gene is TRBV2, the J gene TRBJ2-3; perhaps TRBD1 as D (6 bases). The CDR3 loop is CASITRGSDTQYF. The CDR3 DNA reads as TGTGCCAGCATTACTAGGGGGTCAGATACGCAGTATTTT.